These 9 T cell receptor gamma chains were sequenced from one sample in a study of gamma delta lymphoproliferative disorders and STAT genes. The receptor sequences were amplified from genomic DNA of peripheral blood mononuclear cells. TCRdb called clones from the multiplex PCR reads again using CATT. The sample carries 2,000 to 2,500 gamma-chain clones, roughly 19% recorded once. Sequencing used blood. These receptors all stem from a human donor with gamma-delta T-cell large granular lymphocyte leukemia.

This clone turned up a few times. The DNA is omitted, as the CDR3 cannot be located on it reliably, and the CDR3 follows TCRdb's listing. No J gene was called, and the V gene is TRGV11. TRGV11 is an ORF, and what it does is uncertain. Counting both end residues, the CDR3 totals 16 amino acids. The CDR3 sequence: CTTVPAGLGSYYKKLF.

The CDR3 spells CAACVWYYKKLF. DNA of the CDR3: TGTGCTGCGTGCGTTTGGTATTATAAGAAACTCTTT. The chain is built from TRGV10 and TRGJ1 or TRGJ2. TCRdb gives no J gene; it was assigned here by matching the DNA to germline. TRGV10 is known as an ORF, though its function is uncertain. The CDR3 sequence is 12 residues long. The V and J ends lost 9 bases and 4 bases, in that order; junction bases with no gene match: 7.

The chain combines TRGV10 with TRGJP1. TCRdb supplies no J gene; here it was assigned by aligning the nucleotide sequence to germline. TRGV10 is reported as an ORF; its role is uncertain. J was trimmed by 7 bases and V by 8 bases; bases with no gene match: 14. CDR3 length: 15 amino acids. CDR3 coding DNA: TGTGCTGCGTGGGATTATTTGGCCAATGGTTGGTTCAAGATATTT. Amino acids: CAAWDYLANGWFKIF.

This clone appeared a few times. The chain joins TRGV10 to TRGJ1 or TRGJ2. Assignment of the J gene here rests on matching the DNA to germline, because TCRdb gives none. TRGV10 is an ORF; its function is uncertain. The CDR3 spans 11 residues. The V and J ends lost 8 bases and 7 bases, in that order; junction bases with no gene match: 6. For the CDR3, the DNA is TGTGCTGCGTGGGAGGCATATAAGAAACTCTTT. The encoded protein is CAAWEAYKKLF.

This clone came up a few times. The V and J genes are TRGV8 and TRGJ1 or TRGJ2. TCRdb lists no J gene, so it was determined here by aligning the DNA to germline. The V and J ends lost 5 bases and 0 bases, in that order; junction bases with no gene match: 4. The CDR3 runs to 13 residues. Looked up from germline, CDR1 is VENAVY and CDR2 is YDSYNSRV. The CDR3 region has the DNA TGTGCCACCTGGGCTCGGAATTATTATAAGAAACTCTTT. As protein: CATWARNYYKKLF.

The J gene is TRGJP2, the V gene TRGV2. The J gene, left out of TCRdb, was set here by checking the DNA against germline. The CDR3 is 17 residues long. V was pared by 3 bases and J by 3 bases, with 13 bases of the junction left unmatched. Germline values: CDR1 EGSNGY, CDR2 YDSYNSKV. The CDR3 sequence: CATWDHSSQGSDWIKTF. In nucleotides, the CDR3 is TGTGCCACCTGGGACCATTCTTCCCAGGGTAGTGATTGGATCAAGACGTTT.

This clone has only a few counts. The chain's CDR3 is CATWDGLSRYRNYYKKLF. In nucleotides, the CDR3 is TGTGCCACCTGGGACGGGCTTTCTCGTTACCGAAATTATTATAAGAAACTCTTT. The chain combines TRGV2 with TRGJ1 or TRGJ2. TCRdb lists no J gene, so it was determined here by aligning the DNA to germline. J gave up 1 base and V 0 bases, and 15 bases lay outside the gene matches. Germline loops: CDR1 EGSNGY, CDR2 YDSYNSKV. This CDR3 comprises 18 residues.

Of note for this clone: Being one base from a much bigger clone, this may be a read error. Other DNA sequences in this sample translate to the same CDR3. This chain connects TRGV10 to TRGJP2. The J gene, absent from TCRdb, was called here by matching the DNA to germline. TRGV10 belongs to the ORF category, with a function that is uncertain. CDR3 length: 17 amino acids. CDR3 coding DNA: TGCGCTGCGTGGGATCGGGCGGTCTATAGTAGTGATTGGATCAAGACGTTT. Amino acids: CAAWDRAVYSSDWIKTF.

Concerning this clone itself: The DNA is omitted, as the CDR3 cannot be located on it reliably, and the CDR3 follows TCRdb's listing. The J gene went uncalled, whereas the V gene is TRGV11. TRGV11 has ORF status, its function being uncertain. The CDR3 is 18 amino acids in total, end residues counted. The chain's CDR3 is CTTVPAGYRLRTGWFKIF.